The 25 T cell receptor beta chains reported below all come from one sample, sequenced in a study of cytomegalovirus exposure and HLA in healthy donors. Use of 60 Vbeta and 13 Jbeta primers characterized the PCR. Clones were read by immunoSEQ multiplex PCR, and TCRdb kept only the in-frame ones, dropping some. The sample lists 200,000 to 250,000 clones; approximately 82% were seen once. The sample consisted of PBMCs. These receptors all come from a man aged 18 to 30 in good health and CMV-seronegative.

This clone was counted a few times. The J gene is TRBJ2-3, the V gene TRBV30; 14 nucleotides match TRBD2. The germline gives CDR1 GTSNPN, CDR2 SVGIG (reference sequence). The CDR3 is 16 amino acids. After removal of 3 bases from V and 5 bases from J, the junction contained 7 bases not matched to a gene. DNA of the CDR3: TGTGCCTGGAGCAAGGGACTAGCGGGAGCGGTAGATACGCAGTATTTT. The encoded protein is CAWSKGLAGAVDTQYF.

The chain uses TRBV9 and TRBJ2-5, with TRBD2 identical over 14 bases. This CDR3 has 15 residues. V was clipped by 7 bases and J by 5 bases; unmatched bases: 7. The germline gives CDR1 SGDLS, CDR2 YYNGEE. CDR3 sequence (DNA): TGTGCCAGCTCGAACGGACTAGCGGGAGGTGAGACCCAGTACTTC. Translation gives CASSNGLAGGETQYF.

The rearrangement uses TRBV5-4 and TRBJ2-7; 9 nucleotides align to TRBD1. The V segment lost 4 bases and the J segment 3 bases; nucleotides outside the gene matches: 2. Germline V gene sequence: CDR1 SGHNT, CDR2 YYREEE (reference sequence). The CDR3 sequence is 13 residues long. CDR3 in DNA: TGTGCCAGCAGCCGGACAGGGGTCTACGAGCAGTACTTC. Residues: CASSRTGVYEQYF.

The chain employs TRBV20-1 and TRBJ2-1; D gene uncertain. Trimming removed 6 bases at V and 6 bases at J, with 9 bases between. This CDR3 region has 11 residues. The germline V gene has CDR1 DFQATT and CDR2 SNEGSKA (reference sequence). The DNA for the CDR3 is TGCAGTGCCGCCCCAGGCAATGAGCAGTTCTTC. This sequence encodes CSAAPGNEQFF.

This chain links TRBV7-9 with TRBJ1-5; D not certain. The CDR3 extends over 12 amino acids. From germline, CDR1 is SEHNR and CDR2 FQNEAQ (reference sequence). V was shortened by 8 bases and J by 3 bases, with 8 bases between the two germline ends. This chain's CDR3 is CASSGDNQPQHF. In nucleotides, the CDR3 is TGTGCCAGCTCGGGAGACAATCAGCCCCAGCATTTT.

V gene TRBV25-1 combines with J gene TRBJ2-3; TRBD2 matches 13 bases. V lost 1 base and J lost 0; bases outside the gene matches: 4. The CDR3 consists of 18 residues. Germline V lookup: CDR1 MGHDK, CDR2 SYGVNS. This CDR3 is CASSEFRTSGSSTDTQYF. For the CDR3, the DNA is TGTGCCAGCAGTGAATTTAGGACTAGCGGGAGCAGCACAGATACGCAGTATTTT.

Here the CDR3 reads CASSEAGTGGSYGYTF. In DNA form, the CDR3 reads TGTGCCAGCAGTGAAGCCGGGACAGGGGGCTCCTATGGCTACACCTTC. The J gene is TRBJ1-2, the V gene TRBV6-1; 12 nucleotides match TRBD1. The germline V gene encodes CDR1 MNHNS and CDR2 SASEGT. The CDR3 covers 16 residues. V lost 0 bases and J lost 4; bases outside the gene matches: 3.

V and J are TRBV11-1 and TRBJ2-2; TRBD2 is a possible D gene (6 bases). There are 15 residues in the CDR3. V was cut by 1 base and J by 6 bases, with 12 bases left in between. The V gene's germline CDR1 is SGHAT and CDR2 FQDESV (reference sequence). The CDR3: CASSLGGGGSGELFF. CDR3 DNA: TGTGCCAGCAGCTTAGGAGGAGGAGGGTCCGGGGAGCTGTTTTTT.

The rearrangement links TRBV11-3 to TRBJ2-5; possible D gene TRBD1, 6 bases. CDR3 length: 13 residues. The germline V and J ends were trimmed by 3 bases and 4 bases, with 9 bases remaining between them. Germline V gene lookup returns CDR1 SGHNT and CDR2 YENEEA. CDR3 bases: TGTGCCAGCAGCTTTGGCAGGGGAGAGACCCAGTACTTC. Translating gives CASSFGRGETQYF.

CDR3 DNA sequence: TGTGCCAGCAGCTCTCGGAACAGGGGCACTAATCAGCCCCAGCATTTT. The encoded protein is CASSSRNRGTNQPQHF. This chain uses TRBV7-8 with TRBJ1-5, with 7 bases fitting TRBD1. The V gene's germline CDR1 is SGHVS and CDR2 FQNEAQ. The CDR3 has 16 residues. Unmatched junction bases numbered 10, after V lost 4 bases and J lost 4 bases.

The chain recombines TRBV7-8 with TRBJ2-5; D unresolved. TRBJ2-7 explains the end of the DNA better; the J call may be wrong. This CDR3 has 12 amino acids. Germline CDR1 is SGHVS and CDR2 is FQNEAQ. CDR3 nucleotide sequence: TGTGCCAGCAGCTTAGGCCGATACGAGCAGTACTTC. Encoded protein: CASSLGRYEQYF.

The chain links TRBV5-8 to TRBJ2-7; 9 bases match TRBD2. The ends lost 3 bases at V and 4 bases at J; junction bases unmatched: 5. The CDR3 runs to 14 residues. Germline CDR1 and CDR2: SGHTS and YDEGEE. The CDR3 DNA follows: TGTGCCAGCAGCTCGACTAGCGGAACATACGAGCAGTACTTC. This codes for CASSSTSGTYEQYF.

V gene TRBV7-3 combines with J gene TRBJ2-3, with TRBD2 matching over 12 bases. The CDR3 spans 15 residues. The germline V gene has CDR1 SGHTA and CDR2 FQGTGA. J lost 3 bases, V lost 6 bases, and 4 bases had no gene match. Written as DNA, the CDR3 is TGTGCCAGCAGAGCGACTAGCGGGAGTACAGATACGCAGTATTTT. This sequence encodes CASRATSGSTDTQYF.

The gene calls are TRBV29-1 and TRBJ2-3; no definite D call. Per the germline V gene, CDR1 is SQVTM and CDR2 is ANQGSEA. Trimming took 7 bases from V and 3 from J, leaving 11 bases between them. The CDR3 covers 12 residues. The CDR3 loop is CSARFYTDTQYF. The CDR3 bases are TGCAGCGCCCGGTTCTATACAGATACGCAGTATTTT.

The chain uses TRBV19 and TRBJ1-1, with 10 bases matching TRBD1. Germline V gene data show CDR1 as LNHDA and CDR2 as SQIVND (reference sequence). Trimming took 6 bases from V and 7 from J; bases not matched to a gene: 8. CDR3 length equals 14 residues. The chain's CDR3 is CASRLGQGHNEAFF. The CDR3 DNA reads TGTGCCAGTAGATTGGGACAGGGGCATAATGAAGCTTTCTTT.

This clone was found a few times. The rearrangement uses TRBV28 and TRBJ1-2; D ambiguous. Germline CDR1 MDHEN, CDR2 SYDVKM. This CDR3 has 12 residues. V shed 8 bases and J shed 2 bases, with 9 bases lying between them. For the CDR3, the DNA is TGTGCCAGCGGGAGAGGAAACTATGGCTACACCTTC. Residues: CASGRGNYGYTF.

The chain combines TRBV5-8 with TRBJ1-5; tentatively, D is TRBD1 (5 bases). The CDR3 sequence is 15 residues long. With 4 bases removed from V and 7 bases from J, the gap between germline ends came to 18 bases. The germline gives CDR1 SGHTS, CDR2 YDEGEE. This chain's CDR3 is CASSSRRSGGQPQHF. The CDR3 region has the DNA TGTGCCAGCAGCAGTCGACGGTCCGGGGGGCAGCCCCAGCATTTT.

The chain has TRBV2 and TRBJ2-1; 8 positions agree with TRBD2. The germline CDR1 and CDR2 sequences are SNHLY and FYNNEI. V shed 7 bases and J 2 bases; nucleotides not matched to a gene: 10. This CDR3 region has 16 residues. CDR3: CASIGTRGNAYNEQFF. The CDR3 DNA sequence: TGTGCCAGCATCGGGACTAGAGGTAACGCCTACAATGAGCAGTTCTTC.

This chain links TRBV5-1 with TRBJ2-3, with 8 bases lining up with TRBD2. There are 15 residues in the CDR3. CDR1 SGHRS and CDR2 YFSETQ come from the germline V gene. V dropped 0 bases and J dropped 1; count of bases not matched to a gene: 1. The CDR3 coding sequence is TGCGCCAGCAGCTTGGGAGCGGGGGGCACAGATACGCAGTATTTT. Protein sequence: CASSLGAGGTDTQYF. The whole variable domain, filled in from reference TRBV5-1 and TRBJ2-3, reads KAGVTQTPRYLIKTRGQQVTLSCSPISGHRSVSWYQQTPGQGLQFLFEYFSETQRNKGNFPGRFSGRQFSNSRSEMNVSTLELGDSALYLCASSLGAGGTDTQYFGPGTRLTVL.

V gene TRBV11-2 combines with J gene TRBJ2-7; tentatively, D is TRBD2 (6 bases). The CDR3 sequence is 15 residues long. Trimming removed 5 bases from V and 7 bases from J, with 21 bases in between. In germline, CDR1 is SGHAT, CDR2 FQNNGV. Here the CDR3 DNA reads TGTGCCAGCAGCCCCTTTAAGGTAGCGGAAGGGGAGCAGTACTTC. This gives the protein CASSPFKVAEGEQYF.

The DNA of the CDR3 is TGTGCCAGCACCCCTGGCGGGGGACTTAATGAAAAACTGTTTTTT. Its translation is CASTPGGGLNEKLFF. This chain joins TRBV2 and TRBJ1-4; a weak D match, TRBD1 (5 bases). The germline V and J ends were trimmed by 7 bases and 4 bases, with 16 bases remaining between them. Looked up from germline, CDR1 is SNHLY and CDR2 is FYNNEI. This CDR3 is 15 amino acids long.

This clone was seen a few times. The CDR3 is CASSLGQETPTNTGELFF. The CDR3 DNA is TGCGCCAGCAGCTTGGGACAGGAGACTCCAACGAACACCGGGGAGCTGTTTTTT. The rearrangement links TRBV5-1 to TRBJ2-2, with a weak D call TRBD1 (6 bases). Trimming removed 0 bases at V and 0 bases at J, with 15 bases between. From germline, CDR1 is SGHRS and CDR2 YFSETQ. The CDR3 spans 18 residues.

The V gene is TRBV11-2, the J gene TRBJ2-7, with 9 bases lining up with TRBD2. The junction had 11 bases not matched to a gene; V was cut back by 1 base and J by 7 bases. The V gene's germline CDR1 is SGHAT and CDR2 FQNNGV. The length of the CDR3 is 16 residues. CDR3 sequence reads: CASSLGSLAGSREQYF. As DNA, the CDR3 is TGTGCCAGCAGCTTAGGGTCCCTAGCGGGATCAAGGGAGCAGTACTTC.

The genes are TRBV6-1 and TRBJ1-5; TRBD1 is a possible D gene (5 bases). CDR1 and CDR2 (germline): MNHNS, SASEGT. V was trimmed by 3 bases and J by 5 bases, leaving 14 bases between them. The CDR3 loop spans 15 amino acids. The CDR3 bases are TGTGCCAGCAGTGATTTGGGGGGAACCTATCAGCCCCAGCATTTT. This codes for CASSDLGGTYQPQHF.

The V call is TRBV25-1, the J call TRBJ1-2, with 9 bases fitting TRBD1. The V gene end was trimmed by 3 bases and the J gene end by 8 bases; junction bases not matched to a gene: 7. The CDR3 extends over 14 amino acids. Per the germline V gene, CDR1 is MGHDK and CDR2 is SYGVNS. DNA for the CDR3: TGTGCCAGCAGTGAGACAGGGGGAGTGTACGGCTACACCTTC. Encoded protein: CASSETGGVYGYTF.